Listed here is a single T cell receptor (beta chain). In the original workflow: Amplifying reference gene primers gave estimates of nucleated cell counts. The protocol was immunoSEQ multiplex PCR, while the TCRdb copy is restricted to in-frame clones and leaves out a portion. V and J calls plus clone size are reproduced from that table; the DNA served to infer D and trimming. The top ten hold 2.5% to 3.5% of the sample, which has around 150,000 clones, 89% seen once. The data belong to a study of blood T cell repertoires in COVID-19. Turning to the study itself: From the United States, Italy and Spain came samples of acute and convalescent COVID-19. PBMCs, B-cell-depleted T cells, or T cells provided the cDNA or gDNA that made up the material.

The source of this sequence is a man in his sixties with acute or convalescent COVID-19. Sequencing was carried out using peripheral blood.

The CDR3 region has the DNA TGTGCCAGCAGTACTGGCGGGGAGCTGTTTTTT. It codes for CASSTGGELFF. The V gene is TRBV6-2 or TRBV6-3, the J gene TRBJ2-2, with no clear D. The V end was cut by 5 bases, the J end by 7 bases, with 5 bases between. The CDR3 consists of 11 residues. The V gene's germline CDR1 is MNHEY and CDR2 SVGEGT.